The rows below give T cell receptor beta chains drawn from one sample of a study of T cell changes during pregnancy in multiple sclerosis. Sequencing was performed with immunoSEQ multiplex PCR; in TCRdb, only in-frame clones are kept and a portion is missing. The sample holds tens of thousands of clones, around 94% seen once. This material consisted of peripheral blood, taken in the third trimester of pregnancy. The origin of the receptors is a female donor in good health, enrolled as a control in a pregnancy study. Each CDR3 is given with its conserved first and last residue. The D gene is left open where the match is weak. Not every row has a clone size; where given, it reads once, few, many or a size class.

CDR3 length: 14; D gene: TRBD1; clone size: .; V gene: TRBV9; J gene: TRBJ1-3; CDR3 protein: CASSIQGFGNTIYF; CDR3 DNA: TGTGCCAGCAGCATACAGGGGTTTGGAAACACCATATATTTT
CDR3 length: 14; D gene: .; clone size: .; V gene: TRBV11-2; J gene: TRBJ2-3; CDR3 protein: CASSLDPGWDTQYF; CDR3 DNA: TGTGCCAGCAGCTTAGACCCAGGGTGGGATACGCAGTATTTT
CDR3 length: 17; D gene: .; clone size: few; V gene: TRBV9; J gene: TRBJ1-1; CDR3 protein: CASSVALGGARNTEAFF; CDR3 DNA: TGTGCCAGCAGCGTAGCCCTAGGAGGGGCTAGGAACACTGAAGCTTTCTTT
CDR3 length: 14; D gene: .; clone size: .; V gene: TRBV30; J gene: TRBJ1-4; CDR3 protein: CAWSVGSYNEKLFF; CDR3 DNA: TGTGCCTGGAGTGTTGGGAGCTATAATGAAAAACTGTTTTTT
CDR3 length: 11; D gene: .; clone size: .; V gene: TRBV20-1; J gene: TRBJ2-1; CDR3 protein: CSAGLRWEQFF; CDR3 DNA: TGCAGTGCTGGCCTTCGATGGGAGCAGTTCTTC
CDR3 length: 13; D gene: TRBD1; clone size: .; V gene: TRBV19; J gene: TRBJ2-3; CDR3 protein: CASSGDRGYTQYF; CDR3 DNA: TGTGCCAGTAGTGGTGACAGGGGGTATACGCAGTATTTT
CDR3 length: 16; D gene: .; clone size: .; V gene: TRBV4-1; J gene: TRBJ2-1; CDR3 protein: CASSFKISWLGDEQFF; CDR3 DNA: TGCGCCAGCAGCTTCAAGATCTCATGGCTCGGGGATGAGCAGTTCTTC
CDR3 length: 13; D gene: .; clone size: .; V gene: TRBV6-5; J gene: TRBJ2-7; CDR3 protein: CASSYLEPYEQYF; CDR3 DNA: TGTGCCAGCAGTTATTTGGAGCCCTACGAGCAGTACTTC
CDR3 length: 14; D gene: TRBD2; clone size: .; V gene: TRBV5-4; J gene: TRBJ2-1; CDR3 protein: CASSFGGKNNEQFF; CDR3 DNA: TGTGCCAGCAGCTTCGGGGGGAAAAACAATGAGCAGTTCTTC
CDR3 length: 16; D gene: .; clone size: once; V gene: TRBV18; J gene: TRBJ1-3; CDR3 protein: CASSPLGGDSGNTIYF; CDR3 DNA: TGTGCCAGCTCACCACTCGGCGGAGACTCTGGAAACACCATATATTTT
CDR3 length: 15; D gene: TRBD2; clone size: once; V gene: TRBV6-1; J gene: TRBJ2-7; CDR3 protein: CASSESGSDPYEQYF; CDR3 DNA: TGTGCCAGCAGTGAGAGCGGGAGCGATCCTTACGAGCAGTACTTC
CDR3 length: 15; D gene: .; clone size: .; V gene: TRBV27; J gene: TRBJ1-5; CDR3 protein: CASSPQVPGNQPQHF; CDR3 DNA: TGTGCCAGCAGTCCACAGGTCCCGGGCAATCAGCCCCAGCATTTT
CDR3 length: 15; D gene: .; clone size: .; V gene: TRBV7-3; J gene: TRBJ1-3; CDR3 protein: CASSLGGGMGNTIYF; CDR3 DNA: TGTGCCAGCAGCTTGGGTGGGGGCATGGGAAACACCATATATTTT
CDR3 length: 14; D gene: .; clone size: .; V gene: TRBV5-1; J gene: TRBJ2-7; CDR3 protein: CASRSPGRKREQYF; CDR3 DNA: TGCGCCAGCAGATCCCCCGGCCGCAAGCGGGAGCAGTACTTC
CDR3 length: 13; D gene: .; clone size: .; V gene: TRBV5-4; J gene: TRBJ2-3; CDR3 protein: CASSVYRTDTQYF; CDR3 DNA: TGTGCCAGCAGCGTTTATAGAACAGATACGCAGTATTTT
CDR3 length: 14; D gene: TRBD1; clone size: .; V gene: TRBV2; J gene: TRBJ1-1; CDR3 protein: CASSSQGAVGEAFF; CDR3 DNA: TGTGCCAGCAGTTCACAGGGGGCCGTAGGGGAAGCTTTCTTT
CDR3 length: 14; D gene: TRBD1; clone size: .; V gene: TRBV30; J gene: TRBJ2-2; CDR3 protein: CAWKGQGPAGELFF; CDR3 DNA: TGTGCCTGGAAAGGACAGGGGCCGGCCGGGGAGCTGTTTTTT
CDR3 length: 13; D gene: .; clone size: .; V gene: TRBV28; J gene: TRBJ2-5; CDR3 protein: CASSFSRGETQYF; CDR3 DNA: TGTGCCAGCAGTTTCTCCAGGGGCGAGACCCAGTACTTC
CDR3 length: 12; D gene: TRBD1; clone size: few; V gene: TRBV18; J gene: TRBJ1-1; CDR3 protein: CASSFPGQGAFF; CDR3 DNA: TGTGCCAGCTCCTTTCCGGGACAGGGAGCTTTCTTT